Included here is one T cell receptor (beta chain) sequence, with context. Its antigen is currently unknown. Other DNA sequences from this sample encode an identical CDR3 as well. The PCR made use of 60 Vbeta and 13 Jbeta primers. Profiled with immunoSEQ multiplex PCR; TCRdb holds only in-frame clones, not every one. The data show around 130,000 clones, 60% to 75% seen once. This specimen comes from a study of cytomegalovirus exposure and HLA in healthy donors. Overall study: The study placed around 80% of its 398 genotyped donors in the Caucasian-associated ancestry cluster. Study-wide findings and caveats: In a later analysis, CMV-associated beta chains were mostly HLA-associated, it appeared.

This CDR3 is 13 amino acids long. The V end lost 5 bases, the J end lost 7 bases, and 12 bases lay between the germline ends. Looked up from germline, CDR1 is SGHTA and CDR2 is FQGNSA. Donors had nominal health at sampling but likely had unrecorded immune exposures. This sequence originates from a woman in her forties or fifties in good health and CMV-seropositive. The V call is TRBV7-2, the J call TRBJ1-5; D gene ambiguous. Specimen: PBMCs. CDR3 loop: CASSRGFDQPQHF. The CDR3 region has the DNA TGTGCCAGCAGCCGAGGGTTCGACCAGCCCCAGCATTTT.